Given below is one TCR beta chain in context. This clonotype was detected many times. Its antigen remains unidentified. Base qualities are not at hand, and no much larger clone is one base apart. The sample originates from a study of T cells in Graves' hyperthyroidism and ophthalmopathy (dated by TCRdb to the late 2010s). In terms of the full investigation: Peripheral blood samples were taken at the time of initial diagnosis, prior to any treatment. A discovery cohort of roughly 100 patients, approximately 45 with Graves' ophthalmopathy and 55 to 60 with stable Graves' hyperthyroidism, was used to find distinguishing TCR V-J signatures. The paper describes TCR Vbeta CDR3 sequencing of 135 peripheral blood samples, made up of about 40 ophthalmopathy patients, some 80 hyperthyroidism patients and 17 progressor patients. Thyroid tissue and blood T-cell repertoires from six Graves' hyperthyroidism patients were also compared in the study. Whether ophthalmopathy could be predicted prospectively was tested in an independent validation cohort made up of fewer than 20 hyperthyroidism patients plus 17 patients who later progressed to ophthalmopathy. The approximately 100 discovery patients were randomly split 7:3 into training and test sets. Following sampling, methimazole starting at 30 mg daily was given to hyperthyroidism patients, and high-dose intravenous methylprednisolone was given to ophthalmopathy patients.

Amplification of TCR beta CDR3 regions was carried out from RNA transcripts. A first-round RT-PCR of the TCR CDR3 used the HTBI primer set with the Qiagen OneStep RT-PCR kit. Libraries were constructed in a second round of multiplex PCR, after which size selection and purification were carried out. Paired-end sequencing of the libraries was performed with 100 bp reads on an Illumina HiSeq2000. The source study handled its data this way. SOAPnuke was used to process the raw data, removing reads that contained adapters or uncalled bases, had a mean Phred below 15, or lacked an exact match to the constant primer or identifier. COPE v1.2.5 was used to merge the high-quality paired reads, and each unique nucleotide sequence was defined as a clonotype. MiTCR v1.1 was used to align clonotypes to the IMGT TRBV, TRBD and TRBJ reference segments. The analysis included only V-J combinations with a frequency above 0.0001, which together covered 99.2% of the repertoires. The TCS score was defined as the ratio of F50 (clonal expansion) to E x V (chaos), calculated using BLOSUM62-based TCRdist between CDR3 peptides within each V-J. Welch's t-statistics and random forest reduced around 510 V-J features to 10 to 15, which were used in a naive Bayes classifier (R e1071). TCRdb reprocessed the public reads (quality trimming at Q25 with fastp, clone calling with MiXCR) and kept in-frame beta chains. All rows with the same CDR3 protein become a single entry with the most common DNA and genes. The V and J calls were not made by the authors but by TCRdb's processing. The sample data list approximately 520,000 distinct CDR3 sequences, and about a fifth of these were observed just once. Together, the top ten hold approximately 25% of the sample.

Trimming costs V 2 bases and J 1 base, and their ends lie 11 bases apart. The CDR3 holds 15 amino acids from the cysteine to the phenylalanine. The CDR3 DNA has 45 bases and is translated from base 1. The research as a whole found: No statistical method was used to set the sample size in advance, and investigators knew the group allocation. Blood samples also contained most of the expanded thyroid clonotypes (frequency above 0.001), which suggests that blood repertoires may reflect thyroid immune responses. In validation, the model predicted progression to ophthalmopathy a median of about 5.9 months before onset, with roughly 70% sensitivity and 72.22% specificity. A 13 V-J signature model separated ophthalmopathy from stable hyperthyroidism, with approximately 86% sensitivity and roughly 81% specificity in cross-validation and 80%/75% in testing.

Graves' hyperthyroidism was defined as stable when no progression to ophthalmopathy occurred over 18 months of follow-up. Hyperthyroidism patients were aged 18 to 65 years and newly diagnosed, with disease duration of less than 2 months. Any patient with an uncontrolled infection, another autoimmune disease, pregnancy or lactation was excluded. Clinical symptoms, serum thyroxine and TRAb, thyroid ultrasound, and orbital computed tomography formed the basis for the diagnoses. PBMCs were separated from under 11 ml of fresh peripheral blood using Ficoll-Paque density gradient centrifugation. Trizol reagent was used to extract total RNA, and RNA quality was then checked on an Agilent 2100 Bioanalyzer.

The origin of this receptor is a man younger than 35 with Graves' hyperthyroidism. Specimen: blood. Here the chain combines TRBV12-3 or TRBV12-4 and TRBJ1-2, with the D gene call left open. The bases read TGTGCCAGCAGTTTATCGTCAGGAGTTAACTATGGCTACACCTTC. This encodes CASSLSSGVNYGYTF.